The T cell receptor beta chain under discussion was sequenced for a study of T cells in tumors after PD-1 blockade. Across the study: Prior checkpoint blockade, systemic immunosuppressant use, or anti-cancer therapy within 4 weeks excluded patients. Findings and limits, study-wide: Blood contained about 38% of the tumor's TCR clonotypes.

Sequencing was performed with immunoSEQ multiplex PCR; in TCRdb, only in-frame clones are kept and a portion is missing. The data hold about 63,000 clones, with 74% observed a single time. The CDR3 consists of 15 residues. The V segment lost 5 bases and the J segment 7 bases; nucleotides outside the gene matches: 5. Germline-derived CDR1 and CDR2 are PRHDT and FYEKMQ (reference sequence). As for this clone: Its cognate antigen is unknown.

This clonotype was obtained from a human donor with basal cell carcinoma. This chain links TRBV13 with TRBJ2-1; TRBD2 matches at 13 bases. Sequencing used PBMCs, obtained after anti-PD-1 treatment. The DNA for the CDR3 is TGTGCCAGCAGCCAGGGGACTAGCGGGGTGAATGAGCAGTTCTTC. Its protein product is CASSQGTSGVNEQFF.